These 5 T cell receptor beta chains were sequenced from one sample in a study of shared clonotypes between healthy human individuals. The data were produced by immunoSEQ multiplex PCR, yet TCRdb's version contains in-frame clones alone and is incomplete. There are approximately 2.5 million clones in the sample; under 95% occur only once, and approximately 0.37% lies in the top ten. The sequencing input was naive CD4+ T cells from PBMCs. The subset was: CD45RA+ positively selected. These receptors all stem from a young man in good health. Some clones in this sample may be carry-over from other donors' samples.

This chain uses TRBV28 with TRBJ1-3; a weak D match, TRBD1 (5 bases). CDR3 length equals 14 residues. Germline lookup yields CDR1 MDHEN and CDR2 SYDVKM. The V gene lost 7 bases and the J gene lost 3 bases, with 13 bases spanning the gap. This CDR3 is CASTPGGFGNTIYF. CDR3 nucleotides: TGTGCCAGCACCCCCGGGGGATTTGGAAACACCATATATTTT.

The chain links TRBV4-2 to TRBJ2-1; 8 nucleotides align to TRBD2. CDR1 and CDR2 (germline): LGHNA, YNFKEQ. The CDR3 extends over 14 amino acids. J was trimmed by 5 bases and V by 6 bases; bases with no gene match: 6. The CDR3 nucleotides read TGTGCCAGCAGACGGACTAGCACCAACAATGAGCAGTTCTTC. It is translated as CASRRTSTNNEQFF.

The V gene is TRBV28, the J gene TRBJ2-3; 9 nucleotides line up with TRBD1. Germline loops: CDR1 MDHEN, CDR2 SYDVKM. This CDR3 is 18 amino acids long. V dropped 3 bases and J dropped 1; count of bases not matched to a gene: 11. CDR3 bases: TGTGCCAGCAGTTTCGTCCTCGGGACAGGGCTTGGCACAGATACGCAGTATTTT. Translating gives CASSFVLGTGLGTDTQYF.

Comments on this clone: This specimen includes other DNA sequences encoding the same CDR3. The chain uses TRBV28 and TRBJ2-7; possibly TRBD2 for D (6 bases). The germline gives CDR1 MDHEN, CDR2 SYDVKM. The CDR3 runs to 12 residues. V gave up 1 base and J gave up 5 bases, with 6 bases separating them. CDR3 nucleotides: TGTGCCAGCAGTTTATCGGGGGACGAGCAGTACTTC. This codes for CASSLSGDEQYF.

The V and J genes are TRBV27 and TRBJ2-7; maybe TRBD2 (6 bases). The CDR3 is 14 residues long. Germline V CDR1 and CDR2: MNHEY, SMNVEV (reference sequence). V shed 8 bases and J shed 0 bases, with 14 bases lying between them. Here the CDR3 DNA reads TGTGCCAGCCAAAGGGGAGGCAGCTCCTACGAGCAGTACTTC. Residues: CASQRGGSSYEQYF.